This TCR beta chain was sequenced for a study of blood T cell repertoires in COVID-19. This CDR3 region has 16 residues. Membership in each cohort depended on participant-reported clinical history. Assay used: immunoSEQ multiplex PCR; TCRdb lists only in-frame clones, some missing. The sample holds 150,000 or so clones, about 80% seen once. Input material: PBMCs or T cells enriched from blood (not recorded which). The sequence came from a woman aged 45 to 65 who had recovered from COVID-19. The chain couples TRBV21-1 to TRBJ2-7; the table calls TRBD2, which could not be checked here. TRBV21-1 is a recognized pseudogene. This CDR3 is CASSKKGTSGRNEQYF. The DNA for the CDR3 is TGTGCCAGCAGCAAAAAGGGAACTAGCGGGAGGAACGAGCAGTACTTC.